This T cell receptor (beta chain) was identified in a study of cytomegalovirus exposure and HLA in healthy donors. Healthy individuals who donated bone marrow served as the donors. This clone was detected once. Primers included in the PCR were 60 Vbeta and 13 Jbeta primers. Produced via immunoSEQ multiplex PCR; TCRdb's table is partial and in-frame only. Of 100,000 to 120,000 clones listed, approximately 80% were seen once; the top ten hold 2.5%. Per the germline V gene, CDR1 is SNHLY and CDR2 is FYNNEI. V lost 0 bases, J lost 7 bases, and 9 bases lay in between. This CDR3 comprises 14 residues. This chain joins TRBV2 and TRBJ2-2; D is unresolved. The receptor was isolated from a woman aged 18-29 years in good health and CMV-seronegative. The sample was PBMCs. CDR3 in DNA: TGTGCCAGCAGTGAAGCGCGGCTAGACGGGGAGCTGTTTTTT. It codes for CASSEARLDGELFF.